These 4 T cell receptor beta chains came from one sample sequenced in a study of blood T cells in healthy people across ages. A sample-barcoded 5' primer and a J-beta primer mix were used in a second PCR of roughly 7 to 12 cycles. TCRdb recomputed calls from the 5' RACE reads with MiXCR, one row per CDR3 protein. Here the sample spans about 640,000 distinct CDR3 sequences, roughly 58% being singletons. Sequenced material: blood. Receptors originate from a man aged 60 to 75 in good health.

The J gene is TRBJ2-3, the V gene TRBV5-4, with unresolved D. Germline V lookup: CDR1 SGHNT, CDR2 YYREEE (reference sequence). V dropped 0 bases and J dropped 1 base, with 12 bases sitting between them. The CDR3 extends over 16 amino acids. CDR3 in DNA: TGTGCCAGCAGCTTGGTTCCCCGATCGGGCACAGATACGCAGTATTTT. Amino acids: CASSLVPRSGTDTQYF.

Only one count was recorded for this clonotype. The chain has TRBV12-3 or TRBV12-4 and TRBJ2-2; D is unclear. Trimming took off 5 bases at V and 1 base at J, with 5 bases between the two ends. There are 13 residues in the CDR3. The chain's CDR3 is CASSTLNTGELFF. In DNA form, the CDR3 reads TGTGCCAGCAGTACGCTGAACACCGGGGAGCTGTTTTTT.

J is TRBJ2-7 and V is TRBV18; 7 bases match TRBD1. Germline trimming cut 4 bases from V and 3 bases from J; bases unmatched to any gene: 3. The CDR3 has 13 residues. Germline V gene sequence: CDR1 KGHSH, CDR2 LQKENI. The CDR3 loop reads CASSRGQVYEQYF. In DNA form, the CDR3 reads TGTGCCAGCTCACGCGGACAGGTCTACGAGCAGTACTTC.

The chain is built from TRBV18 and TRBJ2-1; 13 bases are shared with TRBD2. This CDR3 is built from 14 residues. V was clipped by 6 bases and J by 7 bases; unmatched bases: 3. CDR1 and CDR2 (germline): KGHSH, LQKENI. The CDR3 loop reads CASSRTSGRNEQFF. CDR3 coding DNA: TGTGCCAGCTCCCGGACTAGCGGGAGAAATGAGCAGTTCTTC. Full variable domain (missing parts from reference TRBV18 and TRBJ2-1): NAGVMQNPRHLVRRRGQEARLRCSPMKGHSHVYWYRQLPEEGLKFMVYLQKENIIDESGMPKERFSAEFPKEGPSILRIQQVVRGDSAAYFCASSRTSGRNEQFFGPGTRLTVL.